These T cell receptor beta chains were read from a single sample in a study of blood T cell repertoires in COVID-19. Sequencing was performed with immunoSEQ multiplex PCR; in TCRdb, only in-frame clones are kept and a portion is missing. The data hold about 130,000 clones, with roughly 88% observed a single time. The sample was PBMCs or T cells enriched from blood (not recorded which). These receptors all stem from a man aged 50 to 60 who had recovered from COVID-19. The conserved cysteine and the conserved F or W are not part of the CDR3 here. Clone size is shown for a subset of rows, as once, few, many or a class of expanded clone.

clone size	V gene	J gene	CDR3 protein
few	TRBV24-1	TRBJ2-5	ATSDHQQGQETQY
NA	TRBV4-1	TRBJ2-2	ASSQGTSGRLVGELF
NA	TRBV19	TRBJ2-3	ASIDQTGRTDTQY
NA	TRBV11-3	TRBJ2-1	ASSLGSASGVNEQF
NA	TRBV5-8	TRBJ1-4	ASSLGDSSTNEKLF
NA	TRBV13	TRBJ2-3	ASSSLAQTSGRVFHTDTQY
NA	TRBV19	TRBJ1-5	ASQDRFSNQPQH
NA	TRBV2	TRBJ2-2	ASRFTGANTGELF
NA	TRBV18	TRBJ1-2	ASSPRGNYGYT
NA	TRBV28	TRBJ1-4	ASRRTGGYNEKLF
NA	TRBV27	TRBJ1-5	ASSQRTVGPQNQPQH
NA	TRBV20-1	TRBJ1-3	SASGGSGNTIY
NA	TRBV27	TRBJ1-2	ASRKKTPGQVIRGYT
NA	TRBV19	TRBJ1-1	ASLNPLGGVTEAF
NA	TRBV9	TRBJ2-6	ASSVLSSSGANVLT
NA	TRBV19	TRBJ2-4	ASTLRSGQGNIQY
NA	TRBV18	TRBJ2-5	ASSRVAGQTETQY
NA	TRBV6-1	TRBJ1-5	ASSESELPQH
few	TRBV5-1	TRBJ2-1	ASSPTLAGGRAEQF
NA	TRBV9	TRBJ2-1	ASSQQTGTEQF
NA	TRBV7-3	TRBJ2-7	ASSLGSGLQYEQY
NA	TRBV7-9	TRBJ2-1	AIRGIYNEQF
NA	TRBV24-1	TRBJ1-2	ATSDPYGYT
NA	TRBV11-2	TRBJ2-7	ASSFQGVRSYEQY
many	TRBV30	TRBJ1-6	AWSNARGSPLH
NA	TRBV11-2	TRBJ2-1	ASSEGEFRQF
NA	TRBV19	TRBJ1-1	ASTQKTYSNTEAF
NA	TRBV7-2	TRBJ1-6	ASSLGSSYNSPLH
NA	TRBV19	TRBJ2-1	ASSIRTSGSSYNEQF
once	TRBV28	TRBJ2-3	ASRYGQGPPDTQY
once	TRBV27	TRBJ1-5	ASRTGIQPQH
NA	TRBV6-1	TRBJ2-7	ASSESVEPLYEQY
NA	TRBV27	TRBJ1-4	ASSLGWTGEGANEKLF
NA	TRBV6-2/TRBV6-3	TRBJ1-2	ASSPAYGYT
NA	TRBV7-2	TRBJ2-4	ASSLALGGKNIQY
NA	TRBV19	TRBJ2-3	ASSIDTGRSSTDTQY
NA	TRBV28	TRBJ2-5	ASSLLRETQY
NA	TRBV3-1/TRBV3-2	TRBJ2-7	ASSQAGNEQY
NA	TRBV27	TRBJ1-1	ASKFFSEAMNTEAF
NA	TRBV5-1	TRBJ2-3	ASSLDSSTDTQY
few	TRBV3-1/TRBV3-2	TRBJ2-2	ASSPTTVRTGELF
NA	TRBV9	TRBJ2-5	ASSPKAGGPSETQY
once	TRBV7-9	TRBJ2-7	ASSPRTGGTYEQY
NA	TRBV7-2	TRBJ2-7	ASSLALYSYEQY